This TCR beta chain was found in a study of CD8 T cells in ankylosing spondylitis. Study-level points and caveats: In ankylosing spondylitis blood, a motif of several highly homologous TCR beta variants appeared characteristic.

TCRdb re-called the 5' RACE reads through MiXCR, storing one row per CDR3 protein. The sample contains some 800,000 distinct CDR3 sequences, approximately 12% of which appear only once. Germline CDR1 is KGHSH and CDR2 is LQKENI. With V trimmed by 5 bases and J by 2 bases, 5 bases remained unmatched. The CDR3 contains 15 residues. This clonotype has just a few counts. Its cognate antigen is unknown. The sequencing input was blood, either unsorted or a sorted T cell fraction (not recorded which). This chain joins TRBV18 and TRBJ2-1; 8 bases fit TRBD1. The TCR originated in a male donor with ankylosing spondylitis. The CDR3 spells CASSATGAAYNEQFF. The CDR3 DNA sequence: TGTGCCAGCTCAGCGACAGGGGCGGCCTACAATGAGCAGTTCTTC.